The 24 T cell receptor beta chains below come from one sample, sequenced in a study of blood T cell repertoires in COVID-19. The protocol was immunoSEQ multiplex PCR, while the TCRdb copy is restricted to in-frame clones and leaves out a portion. This table has fewer than 150,000 clones, 88% appearing once. The source material was peripheral blood. The receptor source for this set is a man aged 50 or older with active or convalescent COVID-19.

This chain uses TRBV3-1 (or the pseudogene TRBV3-2) with TRBJ1-5, with TRBD1 as a possible D gene (6 bases). Trimming took off 3 bases at V and 6 bases at J, with 12 bases between the two ends. Germline V gene lookup returns CDR1 LGHDT and CDR2 YNNKEL (reference sequence). The CDR3 totals 14 residues. In DNA, the CDR3 is TGTGCCAGCAGCCACAGGGGTTCGGGTCAGCCCCAGCATTTT. Its protein is CASSHRGSGQPQHF.

This sequence joins TRBV6-5 and TRBJ2-5, with TRBD2 as a possible D gene (6 bases). The CDR3 has 15 amino acids. Trimming took off 6 bases at V and 5 bases at J, with 19 bases between the two ends. Germline CDR1 MNHEY, CDR2 SVGAGI. The CDR3: CASSKEGVGWETQYF. The DNA for the CDR3 is TGTGCCAGCAGCAAGGAGGGAGTTGGGTGGGAGACCCAGTACTTC.

V gene TRBV29-1 combines with J gene TRBJ2-7; D is perhaps TRBD2 (6 bases). The V gene lost 1 base and the J gene lost 4 bases, with 11 bases spanning the gap. The CDR3 extends over 13 amino acids. CDR1 and CDR2 from the germline V gene are SQVTM and ANQGSEA. CDR3 DNA sequence: TGCAGCGTTGAAGCTACCGGGAGTTACGAGCAGTACTTC. Protein sequence: CSVEATGSYEQYF.

The chain is built from TRBV7-9 and TRBJ2-7; tentatively, D is TRBD1 (8 bases). The V gene lost 1 base and the J gene lost 4 bases, with 11 bases spanning the gap. This CDR3 has 14 amino acids. Germline lookup yields CDR1 SEHNR and CDR2 FQNEAQ (reference sequence). The CDR3 DNA follows: TGTGCCAGCAGCTTAGTACAGGGGGGGTACGAGCAGTACTTC. Translating gives CASSLVQGGYEQYF.

This clone was picked up one time. The genes are TRBV5-1 and TRBJ1-1; D unclear. CDR3 length: 16 amino acids. The V end lost 3 bases, the J end lost 1 base, and 16 bases lay between the germline ends. Germline-derived CDR1 and CDR2 are SGHRS and YFSETQ. Here the CDR3 reads CASSSAAGRANTEAFF. The CDR3 bases are TGCGCCAGCAGCTCAGCAGCGGGGAGGGCGAACACTGAAGCTTTCTTT.

A word on this clone: The sample has other DNA sequences that encode this CDR3 too. CDR3: CASSRTGRETQYF. The CDR3 DNA reads TGTGCCAGCAGCCGGACAGGGCGGGAGACCCAGTACTTC. The J gene is TRBJ2-5, the V gene TRBV6-5; TRBD1 matches 8 bases. There are 13 residues in the CDR3. Germline values: CDR1 MNHEY, CDR2 SVGAGI. V shed 6 bases, J shed 5 bases, and the junction held 5 bases outside the gene matches.

The CDR3 protein is CASSPTGRAQREQYF. CDR3 nucleotides: TGTGCCAGCTCACCGACAGGACGGGCCCAAAGGGAGCAGTACTTC. The rearrangement joins TRBV18 to TRBJ2-7; TRBD1 is a possible D gene (6 bases). V was clipped by 3 bases and J by 7 bases, with 19 bases between them. Germline V gene data show CDR1 as KGHSH and CDR2 as LQKENI. The CDR3 totals 15 residues.

The chain uses TRBV15 and TRBJ2-1; D is possibly TRBD1 (5 bases). With 6 bases removed from V and 6 bases from J, the gap between germline ends came to 9 bases. In germline, CDR1 is LNHNV, CDR2 YYDKDF (reference sequence). This CDR3 has 12 amino acids. The CDR3 DNA reads TGTGCCACCAGGGGGCCCACCAATGAGCAGTTCTTC. Translated: CATRGPTNEQFF.

This clone is a singleton in its sample. The rearrangement links TRBV6-5 to TRBJ2-2, with 10 bases fitting TRBD2. Germline-derived CDR1 and CDR2 are MNHEY and SVGAGI. J gave up 4 bases and V 6 bases, and 2 bases lay outside the gene matches. This CDR3 has 14 amino acids. Here the CDR3 reads CASRGLAPTGELFF. The CDR3 nucleotides are TGTGCCAGCAGGGGACTAGCGCCCACCGGGGAGCTGTTTTTT.

This clone was observed once. The rearrangement links TRBV6-2 or TRBV6-3 to TRBJ2-7; the match to TRBD2 covers 7 bases. Germline CDR1 reads MNHEY; CDR2 reads SVGEGT. With V trimmed by 3 bases and J by 6 bases, 11 bases remained unmatched. The CDR3 loop spans 15 amino acids. CDR3 DNA sequence: TGTGCCAGCAGTTATGGGACGGGAGGTACTCCCGAGCAGTACTTC. This sequence encodes CASSYGTGGTPEQYF.

The CDR3 DNA reads as TGCAGCGTTGAACTGGCAGGGCAAGAGACCCAGTACTTC. Translated: CSVELAGQETQYF. This chain joins TRBV29-1 and TRBJ2-5, with D tentatively TRBD1 (5 bases). The length of the CDR3 is 13 residues. Germline assignment: CDR1 SQVTM and CDR2 ANQGSEA. The V and J ends lost 2 bases and 2 bases respectively, with 9 bases between them.

This chain links TRBV24-1 with TRBJ2-3; 7 positions agree with TRBD1. This CDR3 has 13 amino acids. V was clipped by 9 bases and J by 5 bases; unmatched bases: 7. CDR1 is KGHDR and CDR2 is SFDVKD in the germline V gene. This CDR3 is CATGTGAIDTQYF. CDR3 coding DNA: TGTGCCACCGGTACAGGGGCGATAGATACGCAGTATTTT.

The chain uses TRBV7-9 and TRBJ2-3; 11 bases match TRBD2. Germline CDR1 reads SEHNR; CDR2 reads FQNEAQ (reference sequence). This CDR3 has 15 residues. The V gene end was trimmed by 2 bases and the J gene end by 3 bases; junction bases not matched to a gene: 1. The CDR3 protein is CASSLTSGSTDTQYF. DNA for the CDR3: TGTGCCAGCAGCTTAACTAGCGGGAGTACAGATACGCAGTATTTT. The complete variable domain, with remaining parts taken from reference TRBV7-9 and TRBJ2-3, reads DTGVSQNPRHKITKRGQNVTFRCDPISEHNRLYWYRQTLGQGPEFLTYFQNEAQLEKSRLLSDRFSAERPKGSFSTLEIQRTEQGDSAMYLCASSLTSGSTDTQYFGPGTRLTVL.

Only one count was recorded for this clone. The gene calls are TRBV30 and TRBJ2-3, with 10 bases identical to TRBD1. The CDR3 runs 16 residues. V lost 0 bases, J lost 3 bases, and 6 bases stayed unmatched. CDR1 and CDR2 (germline): GTSNPN, SVGIG (reference sequence). CDR3 loop: CAWSVGTGVETDTQYF. In DNA form, the CDR3 reads TGTGCCTGGAGTGTCGGGACAGGGGTGGAGACAGATACGCAGTATTTT.

The chain links TRBV19 to TRBJ2-4; a possible D gene is TRBD2 (5 bases). The V and J ends lost 4 bases and 5 bases respectively, with 15 bases between them. Looked up from germline, CDR1 is LNHDA and CDR2 is SQIVND (reference sequence). The CDR3 is 15 amino acids. In DNA, the CDR3 is TGTGCCAGTAGTAGCCTCGAATTCGGGGAAAACATTCAGTACTTC. Translated: CASSSLEFGENIQYF.

This clone was recorded once. The J gene is TRBJ2-2, the V gene TRBV11-2, with D possibly matching TRBD1 (6 bases). Germline values: CDR1 SGHAT, CDR2 FQNNGV. Trimming shortened V by 10 bases and J by 4 bases, and 16 bases separated the two germline ends. This CDR3 has 14 amino acids. The DNA of the CDR3 is TGTGCCATCATTAACAGGGCGTCCACCGGGGAGCTGTTTTTT. Encoded protein: CAIINRASTGELFF. Based on the CDR3 plus reference TRBV11-2 and TRBJ2-2, the full variable domain is EAGVAQSPRYKIIEKRQSVAFWCNPISGHATLYWYQQILGQGPKLLIQFQNNGVVDDSQLPKDRFSAERLKGVDSTLKIQPAKLEDSAVYLCAIINRASTGELFFGEGSRLTVL.

The chain is built from TRBV7-9 and TRBJ2-1, with 7 bases lining up with TRBD2. The CDR3 is 16 amino acids. V gave up 4 bases and J gave up 4 bases; unmatched junction bases: 10. The germline gives CDR1 SEHNR, CDR2 FQNEAQ (reference sequence). The CDR3: CASSSILSGNYNEQFF. The CDR3, as DNA: TGTGCCAGCAGCTCCATACTAAGCGGGAATTACAATGAGCAGTTCTTC.

This clone appeared a single time. The chain joins TRBV7-9 to TRBJ1-2; D ambiguous. Per the germline V gene, CDR1 is SEHNR and CDR2 is FQNEAQ (reference sequence). The CDR3 runs to 13 residues. V was cut by 1 base and J by 9 bases, with 12 bases left in between. The CDR3 is CASSLESGRSYTF. CDR3 nucleotide sequence: TGTGCCAGCAGCTTAGAGTCGGGTCGCAGCTACACCTTC.

The chain couples TRBV28 to TRBJ2-5; TRBD2 might be the D (5 bases). Germline CDR1 and CDR2: MDHEN and SYDVKM. Trimming took off 5 bases at V and 0 bases at J, with 10 bases between the two ends. The CDR3 contains 14 residues. The CDR3 sequence is CASSTRTHQETQYF. CDR3 coding DNA: TGTGCCAGCAGTACCCGGACTCACCAAGAGACCCAGTACTTC.

The chain carries TRBV28 and TRBJ1-6; D possibly corresponds to TRBD1 (5 bases). Trimming pared 3 bases from V and 9 bases from J, leaving 12 bases between. Germline V gives CDR1 MDHEN, CDR2 SYDVKM. This CDR3 spans 14 amino acids. The CDR3: CASSFGGGRSPLHF. DNA of the CDR3: TGTGCCAGCAGTTTTGGGGGAGGTCGTTCACCCCTCCACTTT.

The chain couples TRBV27 to TRBJ1-1; TRBD1 might be the D (6 bases). The V end lost 6 bases, the J end lost 2 bases, and 13 bases lay between the germline ends. The CDR3 contains 14 residues. The germline CDR1 and CDR2 sequences are MNHEY and SMNVEV (reference sequence). CDR3 sequence: CASRGQGKNTEAFF. The CDR3 nucleotides read TGTGCCAGCAGGGGGCAGGGGAAAAACACTGAAGCTTTCTTT.

The rearrangement uses TRBV5-4 and TRBJ2-7; 8 bases align to TRBD2. Germline loops: CDR1 SGHNT, CDR2 YYREEE (reference sequence). The CDR3 consists of 16 residues. V shed 6 bases and J 5 bases; nucleotides not matched to a gene: 16. The CDR3 DNA reads TGTGCCAGCACCTCCAAGGGGAGCGGGAGTATCCACGAGCAGTACTTC. Translating it yields CASTSKGSGSIHEQYF.

The gene calls are TRBV27 and TRBJ1-4; TRBD1 matches at 9 bases. CDR1 MNHEY and CDR2 SMNVEV come from the germline V gene (reference sequence). The junction had 13 bases not matched to a gene; V was cut back by 8 bases and J by 3 bases. The CDR3 sequence is 17 residues long. CDR3 sequence reads: CASSSGTGRSANEKLFF. The CDR3 DNA is TGTGCCAGCTCCTCCGGGACAGGGCGATCGGCTAATGAAAAACTGTTTTTT. Complete variable domain (other parts from reference TRBV27 and TRBJ1-4): EAQVTQNPRYLITVTGKKLTVTCSQNMNHEYMSWYRQDPGLGLRQIYYSMNVEVTDKGDVPEGYKVSRKEKRNFPLILESPSPNQTSLYFCASSSGTGRSANEKLFFGSGTQLSVL.

V gene TRBV7-2 combines with J gene TRBJ2-4, with a weak D call TRBD2 (5 bases). Germline V gene data show CDR1 as SGHTA and CDR2 as FQGNSA. V shed 1 base and J shed 9 bases, with 10 bases lying between them. The CDR3 extends over 13 amino acids. This CDR3 is CASSLVTSGIQYF. DNA of the CDR3: TGTGCCAGCAGCTTAGTGACCAGCGGCATTCAGTACTTC.